The 30 T cell receptor beta chains in this list originate from one sample, sequenced in a study of CD8+CD57+ T cells in acquired aplastic anemia (dated by TCRdb to 2016 to 2019). The run used an Illumina HiSeq 2000. Genomic DNA was used as template for profiling of TCR beta VDJ combinations and CDR3 sequences. The public reads were quality trimmed at Q25 with fastp and then assembled into clones with MiXCR by TCRdb, keeping productive beta chains. For every CDR3 protein sequence, its rows merge into one entry that carries the most common genes and DNA. This sample is represented by about 110,000 distinct CDR3 sequences; 40% to 65% of them were singletons. Of the sample, 25% to 35% is held by the ten largest clones. Sequenced: sorted CD4+, CD8+, or CD8+CD57+ T cells (not recorded which) from PBMCs. Receptors originate from a human donor in good health, serving as a control.

V is TRBV14 and J is TRBJ2-5, with D perhaps given as TRBD1 or TRBD2 (5 bases each). Germline values: CDR1 SGHDN, CDR2 FVKESK. The CDR3 loop spans 15 amino acids. The V gene lost 4 bases and the J gene lost 1 base, with 13 bases spanning the gap. The CDR3 reads CASSRNLGTQETQYF. The CDR3 DNA reads TGTGCCAGCAGCCGCAACTTGGGGACCCAAGAGACCCAGTACTTC. The full variable domain, rest sourced from reference TRBV14 and TRBJ2-5, is EAGVTQFPSHSVIEKGQTVTLRCDPISGHDNLYWYRRVMGKEIKFLLHFVKESKQDESGMPNNRFLAERTGGTYSTLKVQPAELEDSGVYFCASSRNLGTQETQYFGPGTRLLVL.

This clonotype appeared a single time. The chain combines TRBV9 with TRBJ1-1; D not resolved. Germline lookup yields CDR1 SGDLS and CDR2 YYNGEE. V lost 0 bases, J lost 1 base, and 7 bases lay in between. The CDR3 runs to 14 residues. The CDR3 DNA follows: TGTGCCAGCAGCGTAGCGCCCAAGAACACTGAAGCTTTCTTT. Amino acids: CASSVAPKNTEAFF.

V usage is TRBV15 and J usage is TRBJ1-4; TRBD1 agrees at 7 bases. Germline trimming cut 4 bases from V and 4 bases from J; bases unmatched to any gene: 6. CDR1 and CDR2 (germline): LNHNV, YYDKDF (reference sequence). The CDR3 has 15 residues. This chain's CDR3 is CATSTWTGGNEKLFF. In DNA form, the CDR3 reads TGTGCCACCAGCACCTGGACAGGAGGTAATGAAAAACTGTTTTTT.

This clonotype appeared many times. This chain joins TRBV5-6 and TRBJ1-3; D is possibly TRBD1 (6 bases). The CDR3 is made up of 15 amino acids. The V gene's germline CDR1 is SGHDT and CDR2 YYEEEE. V gave up 4 bases and J gave up 3 bases, with 14 bases separating them. The CDR3 spells CASSEIQGFGNTIYF. The DNA of the CDR3 is TGTGCCAGCAGCGAAATACAGGGTTTTGGAAACACCATATATTTT.

This clonotype has a handful of counts. The rearrangement links TRBV10-3 to TRBJ2-1; D gene ambiguous. Germline V gene data show CDR1 as ENHRY and CDR2 as SYGVKD. Trimming took off 0 bases at V and 7 bases at J, with 7 bases between the two ends. CDR3 length: 13 residues. CDR3 nucleotides: TGTGCCATCAGTGAGTCAACTTTTAATGAGCAGTTCTTC. Translating gives CAISESTFNEQFF.

This chain links TRBV19 with TRBJ1-1; D may be TRBD1 (6 bases). V was shortened by 6 bases and J by 5 bases, with 19 bases between the two germline ends. The V gene's germline CDR1 is LNHDA and CDR2 SQIVND (reference sequence). CDR3 length equals 15 residues. CDR3 nucleotides: TGTGCCAGTAGATTCATGGGGATGGGGGCAACTGAAGCTTTCTTT. Protein sequence: CASRFMGMGATEAFF.

This clonotype has ten or more counts. CDR3 sequence: CARNRVPTDTQYF. CDR3 nucleotides: TGTGCCAGGAACAGGGTTCCCACAGATACGCAGTATTTT. This rearrangement joins TRBV6-1 to TRBJ2-3, with D possibly being TRBD1 (6 bases). The germline CDR1 and CDR2 sequences are MNHNS and SASEGT. This CDR3 contains 13 residues. Trimming cost V 9 bases and J 2 bases, with 12 bases left between them.

This clonotype was seen ten or more times. This chain uses TRBV20-1 with TRBJ2-3; 8 bases align to TRBD2. The ends lost 0 bases at V and 4 bases at J; junction bases unmatched: 9. Germline V CDR1 and CDR2: DFQATT, SNEGSKA (reference sequence). This CDR3 region has 16 residues. CDR3 protein: CSAREISGVRADTQYF. CDR3 sequence (DNA): TGCAGTGCTAGAGAAATTAGCGGGGTTAGGGCAGATACGCAGTATTTT.

Worth noting for this clonotype: At one end, the junction sequence differs from germline, possibly due to a read error. This chain links TRBV15 with TRBJ2-7, with TRBD1 matching over 9 bases. The CDR3 contains 14 residues. In germline, CDR1 is LNHNV, CDR2 YYDKDF (reference sequence). The CDR3: CATSSAGTGLKTNF. CDR3 in DNA: TGTGCCACCAGCAGTGCCGGGACAGGGCTTAAGACTAACTTC.

This clonotype was seen many times. The V and J genes are TRBV4-1 and TRBJ1-1; 9 nucleotides line up with TRBD1. Germline-derived CDR1 and CDR2 are MGHRA and YSYEKL. Trimming removed 2 bases from V and 7 bases from J; junction bases left unmatched: 11. This CDR3 has 16 amino acids. The CDR3: CASSQKGQGLWDEAFF. The CDR3 nucleotides are TGCGCCAGCAGCCAAAAGGGACAGGGCCTCTGGGATGAAGCTTTCTTT.

This chain links TRBV19 with TRBJ2-7; 11 positions match TRBD1. Germline V gene lookup returns CDR1 LNHDA and CDR2 SQIVND (reference sequence). The CDR3 totals 16 residues. V lost 3 bases and J lost 4; bases outside the gene matches: 8. The CDR3 DNA sequence: TGTGCCAGTAGTATTGGACAGGGACAGGGGGTGTACGAGCAGTACTTC. It is translated as CASSIGQGQGVYEQYF. Complete variable domain (other parts from reference TRBV19 and TRBJ2-7): DGGITQSPKYLFRKEGQNVTLSCEQNLNHDAMYWYRQDPGQGLRLIYYSQIVNDFQKGDIAEGYSVSREKKESFPLTVTSAQKNPTAFYLCASSIGQGQGVYEQYFGPGTRLTVT.

This clonotype was detected ten times or more. The gene calls are TRBV12-3 or TRBV12-4 and TRBJ2-3; D may be TRBD2 (7 bases). CDR3 size: 14 residues. Between the trimmed V and J ends, which lost 2 bases and 6 bases, there was a span of 12 bases. CDR3 bases: TGTGCCAGCAGTTTATTTGGGGGGGCCGATACGCAGTATTTT. Encoded protein: CASSLFGGADTQYF.

This clonotype came up once. Just one base apart from a much larger clone, this may be a read error. The chain has TRBV30 and TRBJ2-7; D may be TRBD1 (5 bases). Germline V gives CDR1 GTSNPN, CDR2 SVGIG (reference sequence). This CDR3 comprises 13 residues. V shed 7 bases and J shed 3 bases, with 16 bases lying between them. DNA for the CDR3: TGTGCCTACAACGCAGGGTTCCTCTACGAGCAGTACTTC. This sequence encodes CAYNAGFLYEQYF.

The chain couples TRBV24-1 to TRBJ1-5; 10 positions match TRBD1. V lost 4 bases, J lost 6 bases, and 8 bases stayed unmatched. Germline V CDR1 and CDR2: KGHDR, SFDVKD. CDR3 length: 16 residues. CDR3 loop: CATSDATGGFVQPQHF. In DNA, the CDR3 is TGTGCCACCAGTGACGCGACAGGGGGCTTTGTTCAGCCCCAGCATTTT.

The chain joins TRBV30 to TRBJ1-4; 8 nucleotides align to TRBD1. Germline V CDR1 and CDR2: GTSNPN, SVGIG (reference sequence). Germline trimming cut 1 base from V and 9 bases from J; bases unmatched to any gene: 7. The CDR3 runs 14 residues. The CDR3 reads CAWSGGRGPQKLFF. The DNA of the CDR3 is TGTGCCTGGAGTGGCGGCAGGGGGCCTCAAAAACTGTTTTTT.

This clonotype was observed once. The chain employs TRBV19 and TRBJ1-2, with D perhaps matching TRBD1 (5 bases). Germline assignment: CDR1 LNHDA and CDR2 SQIVND (reference sequence). CDR3 length: 17 amino acids. The ends were cut back, 4 bases at V and 2 bases at J, with 20 bases in the middle. The DNA for the CDR3 is TGTGCCAGTAGTACCCGTTATAGTTTCGGGGGAAACTATGGCTACACCTTC. Its translation is CASSTRYSFGGNYGYTF.

This clonotype was counted a few times. The J gene is TRBJ2-7, the V gene TRBV24-1, with D possibly matching TRBD1 (5 bases). Germline assignment: CDR1 KGHDR and CDR2 SFDVKD. CDR3 length: 12 amino acids. Trimming shortened V by 7 bases and J by 1 base, and 7 bases separated the two germline ends. The CDR3 spells CATRAGSYEQYF. The CDR3 bases are TGTGCCACCAGGGCAGGGTCCTACGAGCAGTACTTC.

This clonotype has a count of ten or more. V gene TRBV7-2 combines with J gene TRBJ2-3, with D hard to call. This CDR3 is 13 amino acids long. Trimming cost V 3 bases and J 1 base, with 5 bases left between them. Germline loops: CDR1 SGHTA, CDR2 FQGNSA. The DNA of the CDR3 is TGTGCCAGCAGCTTCCAAGGCACAGATACGCAGTATTTT. It codes for CASSFQGTDTQYF.

This clonotype occurred a few times. This clone may be a read error of a much larger clone one base away. The chain couples TRBV4-3 to TRBJ2-7; no clear D. Germline CDR1 reads LGHNA; CDR2 reads YSLEER. The CDR3 runs to 13 residues. V lost 5 bases and J lost 2, with 10 bases in between. The CDR3 region has the DNA TGCGCCAGCAGCTCGGACCTTACCTACGAGCAGTACTTC. It yields the protein CASSSDLTYEQYF.

The V gene is TRBV7-2, the J gene TRBJ2-6, with D unresolved. The CDR3 totals 15 residues. V lost 4 bases, J lost 0 bases, and 7 bases lay in between. The germline V gene encodes CDR1 SGHTA and CDR2 FQGNSA. The CDR3 region is CASSSSLSGANVLTF. For the CDR3, the DNA is TGTGCCAGCAGCTCCTCGCTCTCTGGGGCCAACGTCCTGACTTTC.

V and J are TRBV6-5 and TRBJ2-1, with 8 bases lining up with TRBD2. This CDR3 has 15 amino acids. In germline, CDR1 is MNHEY, CDR2 SVGAGI. V dropped 4 bases and J dropped 5; count of bases not matched to a gene: 7. This CDR3 is CASSFSGGLNNEQFF. The CDR3 DNA is TGTGCCAGCAGTTTCAGCGGGGGTTTAAACAATGAGCAGTTCTTC.

The table lists this clonotype with many counts. The chain combines TRBV7-2 with TRBJ2-7; D unresolved. Trimming took off 3 bases at V and 3 bases at J, with 9 bases between the two ends. CDR1 is SGHTA and CDR2 is FQGNSA in the germline V gene. The CDR3 spans 13 residues. The CDR3 is CASSFGLSYEQYF. In DNA, the CDR3 is TGTGCCAGCAGCTTTGGGCTGAGCTACGAGCAGTACTTC.

The V gene is TRBV24-1, the J gene TRBJ1-2; TRBD1 aligns across 10 bases. The CDR3 has 17 residues. In germline, CDR1 is KGHDR, CDR2 SFDVKD. V gave up 7 bases and J gave up 4 bases; unmatched junction bases: 14. In DNA form, the CDR3 reads TGTGCCACCAGCTCCGACAGGGGGCGTCCAGGTTCCTATGGCTACACCTTC. It specifies CATSSDRGRPGSYGYTF.

The chain uses TRBV25-1 and TRBJ1-1; perhaps TRBD1 as D (6 bases). The germline CDR1 and CDR2 sequences are MGHDK and SYGVNS. Trimming took 6 bases from V and 6 from J, leaving 14 bases between them. The length of the CDR3 is 13 residues. CDR3 loop: CASSPAGGSEAFF. CDR3 DNA sequence: TGTGCCAGCAGCCCCGCGGGGGGCTCTGAAGCTTTCTTT.

This clonotype appeared many times. The chain links TRBV13 to TRBJ2-3, with 8 bases lining up with TRBD1. Germline trimming cut 2 bases from V and 2 bases from J; bases unmatched to any gene: 3. CDR1 and CDR2 from the germline V gene are PRHDT and FYEKMQ (reference sequence). The CDR3 is made up of 15 amino acids. The CDR3 DNA reads as TGTGCCAGCAGCTTACAGGACAGGGCCACAGATACGCAGTATTTT. Translated: CASSLQDRATDTQYF.

This clonotype was counted only a few times. The chain is built from TRBV19 and TRBJ1-2, with TRBD1 identical over 7 bases. This CDR3 has 11 amino acids. Germline values: CDR1 LNHDA, CDR2 SQIVND (reference sequence). V was pared by 10 bases and J by 4 bases, with 3 bases of the junction left unmatched. The CDR3 bases are TGTGCCACCGGGGACAGCTATGGCTACACCTTC. It is translated as CATGDSYGYTF.

J is TRBJ2-7 and V is TRBV10-3; a weak D match, TRBD2 (5 bases). The V end was cut by 4 bases, the J end by 0 bases, with 10 bases between. The V gene's germline CDR1 is ENHRY and CDR2 SYGVKD. This CDR3 has 14 amino acids. In nucleotides, the CDR3 is TGTGCCATCAGTGCCGAGGGAAGCTCCTACGAGCAGTACTTC. The encoded protein is CAISAEGSSYEQYF.

This clonotype was counted at least ten times. The chain carries TRBV20-1 and TRBJ1-1; a weak D match, TRBD1 (5 bases). V was clipped by 7 bases and J by 0 bases, with 12 bases between them. CDR1 and CDR2 (germline): DFQATT, SNEGSKA (reference sequence). This CDR3 region has 13 residues. The CDR3 region has the DNA TGCAGTGTTACAGGCATCGTGAACACTGAAGCTTTCTTT. Protein product: CSVTGIVNTEAFF.

This chain joins TRBV12-3 or TRBV12-4 and TRBJ1-6, with D tentatively TRBD1 (5 bases). Trimming removed 7 bases at V and 10 bases at J, with 14 bases between. The CDR3 consists of 13 residues. CDR3 in amino acids: CASTTWGKSPLHF. The CDR3, as DNA: TGTGCCAGCACCACATGGGGGAAATCACCCCTCCACTTT.

The genes are TRBV12-3 or TRBV12-4 and TRBJ1-4; D remains unclear. Trimming shortened V by 5 bases and J by 7 bases, and 29 bases separated the two germline ends. The CDR3 consists of 19 residues. In DNA form, the CDR3 reads TGTGCCAGCAGTCCTAACGGACGGAGAAGCTTTGTGTTGGGTGAAAAACTGTTTTTT. This encodes CASSPNGRRSFVLGEKLFF.